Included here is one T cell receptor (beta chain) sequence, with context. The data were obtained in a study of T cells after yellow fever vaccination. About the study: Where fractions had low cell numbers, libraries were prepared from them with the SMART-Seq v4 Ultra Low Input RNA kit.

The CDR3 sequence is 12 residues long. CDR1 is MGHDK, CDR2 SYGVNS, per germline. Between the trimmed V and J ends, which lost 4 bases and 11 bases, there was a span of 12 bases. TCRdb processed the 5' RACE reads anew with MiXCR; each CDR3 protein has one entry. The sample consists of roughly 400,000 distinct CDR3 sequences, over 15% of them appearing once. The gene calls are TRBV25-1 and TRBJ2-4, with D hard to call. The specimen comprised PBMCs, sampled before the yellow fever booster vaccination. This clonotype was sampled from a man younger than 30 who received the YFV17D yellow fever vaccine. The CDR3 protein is CASSVDGVVQYF. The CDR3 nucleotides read TGTGCCAGCAGTGTGGACGGAGTCGTTCAGTACTTC.